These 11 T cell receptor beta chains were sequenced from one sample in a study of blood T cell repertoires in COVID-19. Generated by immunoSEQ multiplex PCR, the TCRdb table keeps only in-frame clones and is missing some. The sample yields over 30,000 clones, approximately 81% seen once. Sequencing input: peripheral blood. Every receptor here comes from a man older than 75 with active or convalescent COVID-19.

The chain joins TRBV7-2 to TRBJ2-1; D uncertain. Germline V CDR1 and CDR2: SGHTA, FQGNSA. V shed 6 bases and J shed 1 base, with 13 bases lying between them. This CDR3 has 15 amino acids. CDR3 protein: CASSLDLGSYNEQFF. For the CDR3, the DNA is TGTGCCAGCAGTCTAGACTTGGGTTCCTACAATGAGCAGTTCTTC.

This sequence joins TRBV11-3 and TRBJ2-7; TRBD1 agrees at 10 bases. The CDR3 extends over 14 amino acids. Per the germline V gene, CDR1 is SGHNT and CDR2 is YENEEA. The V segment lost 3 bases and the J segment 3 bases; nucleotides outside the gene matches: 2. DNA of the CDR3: TGTGCCAGCAGCTTCCGGACAGGGGGCTACGAGCAGTACTTC. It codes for CASSFRTGGYEQYF.

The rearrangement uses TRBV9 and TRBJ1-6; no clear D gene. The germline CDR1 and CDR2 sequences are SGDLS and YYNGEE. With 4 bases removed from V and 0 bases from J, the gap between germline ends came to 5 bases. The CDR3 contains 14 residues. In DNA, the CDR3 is TGTGCCAGCAGCTTCAGCTCCTATAATTCACCCCTCCACTTT. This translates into CASSFSSYNSPLHF.

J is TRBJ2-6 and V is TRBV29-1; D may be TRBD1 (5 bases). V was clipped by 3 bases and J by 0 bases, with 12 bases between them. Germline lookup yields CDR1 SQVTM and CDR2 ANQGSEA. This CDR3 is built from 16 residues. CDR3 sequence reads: CSVDTGYFSGANVLTF. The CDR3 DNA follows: TGCAGCGTTGACACAGGCTATTTCTCTGGGGCCAACGTCCTGACTTTC.

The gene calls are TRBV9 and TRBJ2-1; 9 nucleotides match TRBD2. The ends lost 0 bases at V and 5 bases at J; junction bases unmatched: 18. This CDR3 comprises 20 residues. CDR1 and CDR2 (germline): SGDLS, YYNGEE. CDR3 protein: CASSVAGGGARSRVDNEQFF. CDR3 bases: TGTGCCAGCAGCGTAGCTGGCGGGGGGGCTAGGTCAAGGGTCGACAATGAGCAGTTCTTC.

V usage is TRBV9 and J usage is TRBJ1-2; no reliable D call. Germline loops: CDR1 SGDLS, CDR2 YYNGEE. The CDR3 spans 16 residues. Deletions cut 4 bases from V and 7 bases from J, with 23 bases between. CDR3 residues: CASSLDPKRTLSGYTF. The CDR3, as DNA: TGTGCCAGCAGCTTAGATCCCAAGCGTACACTTAGTGGCTACACCTTC.

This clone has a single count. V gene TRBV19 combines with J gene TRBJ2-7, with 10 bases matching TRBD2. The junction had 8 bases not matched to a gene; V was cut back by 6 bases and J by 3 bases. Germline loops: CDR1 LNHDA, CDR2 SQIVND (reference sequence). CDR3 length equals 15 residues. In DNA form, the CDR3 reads TGTGCCAGTAGGACTGGACTAGCGGCCAACTACGAGCAGTACTTC. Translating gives CASRTGLAANYEQYF.

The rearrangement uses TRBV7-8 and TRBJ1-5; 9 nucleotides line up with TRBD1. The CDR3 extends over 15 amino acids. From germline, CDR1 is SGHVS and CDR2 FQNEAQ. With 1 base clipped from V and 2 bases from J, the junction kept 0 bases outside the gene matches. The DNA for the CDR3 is TGTGCCAGCAGCTTAGGGACAGGGGGCAATCAGCCCCAGCATTTT. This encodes CASSLGTGGNQPQHF.

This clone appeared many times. CDR3 protein: CASSQGPPGQGISYGNTIYF. CDR3 DNA: TGCGCCAGCAGCCAAGGTCCTCCGGGACAGGGGATTTCGTACGGAAACACCATATATTTT. The V call is TRBV4-3, the J call TRBJ1-3, with 10 nucleotides matching TRBD1. The CDR3 length is 20 residues. Trimming removed 1 base from V and 4 bases from J; junction bases left unmatched: 16. The germline gives CDR1 LGHNA, CDR2 YSLEER.

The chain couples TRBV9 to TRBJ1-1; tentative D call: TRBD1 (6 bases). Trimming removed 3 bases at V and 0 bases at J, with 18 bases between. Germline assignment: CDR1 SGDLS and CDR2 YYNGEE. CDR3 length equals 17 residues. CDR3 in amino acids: CASSAQERQALNTEAFF. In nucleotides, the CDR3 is TGTGCCAGCAGCGCCCAAGAAAGACAGGCTTTGAACACTGAAGCTTTCTTT.

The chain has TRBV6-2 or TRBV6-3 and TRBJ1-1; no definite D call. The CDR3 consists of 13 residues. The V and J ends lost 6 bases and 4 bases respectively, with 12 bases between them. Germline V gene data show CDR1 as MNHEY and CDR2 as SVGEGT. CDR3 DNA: TGTGCCAGCAGCGTACTACCTATCACTGAAGCTTTCTTT. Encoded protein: CASSVLPITEAFF.